Sequencing of this TCR beta chain was carried out in a study of blood T cell repertoires in COVID-19. Background on the study: The origin of the acute and convalescent COVID-19 samples was the United States, Italy and Spain. The cDNA or gDNA used as material had been derived from T cells, B-cell-depleted T cells, or PBMCs.

Original processing methods: Amplification with reference gene primers provided the estimates of nucleated cell counts. The repertoire was sequenced with immunoSEQ multiplex PCR; TCRdb's copy has only in-frame clones and lacks some. From that table come the V and J calls and clone size; the DNA was used to work out D and trimming. The table lists some 200,000 clones, roughly 80% of them singletons. Patients of the Seattle cohort, enrolled during active infection, were followed longitudinally. The sequencing sample was made of peripheral blood. The sequence derives from a woman older than 75 with COVID-19, enrolled during active disease.

The CDR3 region is CASSASGSDTGELFF. As DNA, the CDR3 is TGCGCCAGCAGCGCCAGCGGGAGCGACACCGGGGAGCTGTTTTTT. This chain connects TRBV5-1 to TRBJ2-2; 8 bases are shared with TRBD2. Germline assignment: CDR1 SGHRS and CDR2 YFSETQ. The V segment lost 4 bases and the J segment 3 bases; nucleotides outside the gene matches: 5. This CDR3 has 15 residues. The complete variable domain, with remaining parts taken from reference TRBV5-1 and TRBJ2-2, reads KAGVTQTPRYLIKTRGQQVTLSCSPISGHRSVSWYQQTPGQGLQFLFEYFSETQRNKGNFPGRFSGRQFSNSRSEMNVSTLELGDSALYLCASSASGSDTGELFFGEGSRLTVL.